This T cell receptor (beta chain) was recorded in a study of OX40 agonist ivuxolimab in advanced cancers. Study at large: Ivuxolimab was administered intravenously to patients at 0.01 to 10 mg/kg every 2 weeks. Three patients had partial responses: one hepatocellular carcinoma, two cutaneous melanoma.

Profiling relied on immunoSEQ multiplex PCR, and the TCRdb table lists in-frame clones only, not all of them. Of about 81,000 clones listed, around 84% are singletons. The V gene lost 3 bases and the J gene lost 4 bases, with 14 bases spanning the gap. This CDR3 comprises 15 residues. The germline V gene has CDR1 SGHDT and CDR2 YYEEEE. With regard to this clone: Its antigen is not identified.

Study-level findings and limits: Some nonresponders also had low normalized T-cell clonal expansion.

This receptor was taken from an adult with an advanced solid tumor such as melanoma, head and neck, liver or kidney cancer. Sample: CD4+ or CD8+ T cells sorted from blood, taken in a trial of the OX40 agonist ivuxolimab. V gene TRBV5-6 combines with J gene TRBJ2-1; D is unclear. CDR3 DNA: TGTGCCAGCAGCTCCCCGCATCAGTGGTACAATGAGCAGTTCTTC. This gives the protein CASSSPHQWYNEQFF.